Presented here are 6 T cell receptor beta chains from one specimen sequenced in a study of post-analysis software for immune sequencing data. No cognate antigen is known for these TCRs. Unique-molecular-identifier-tagged TCR beta cDNA libraries were used. TCRdb re-called the PCR reads with MiXCR, one entry per CDR3 protein. The table lists around 710,000 distinct CDR3 sequences, roughly 46% of them singletons, with 4% to 5% in the top ten. Notes on the study in general: In patients, TRBV5-6, TRBV5-1 and TRBV20-1 belonged to five TRBV segments found more frequently than in controls.

Sequenced: blood. Every receptor here comes from a girl between 10 and 17 years old with multiple sclerosis.

The chain has TRBV7-2 and TRBJ1-2, with TRBD1 as a possible D gene (5 bases). Germline assignment: CDR1 SGHTA and CDR2 FQGNSA. Between the trimmed V and J ends, which lost 6 bases and 0 bases, there was a span of 8 bases. The CDR3 totals 13 residues. For the CDR3, the DNA is TGTGCCAGCAGACCGGACACTAACTATGGCTACACCTTC. It is translated as CASRPDTNYGYTF.

The table lists this clonotype with a few counts. J is TRBJ1-2 and V is TRBV4-3; TRBD1 might be the D (5 bases). CDR1 is LGHNA and CDR2 is YSLEER in the germline V gene. The V end lost 0 bases, the J end lost 13 bases, and 21 bases lay between the germline ends. The CDR3 contains 15 residues. Written as DNA, the CDR3 is TGCGCCAGCAGCCAAGAAGGCCCCGAGCGGGGGGGATCCACCTTC. It codes for CASSQEGPERGGSTF.

The rearrangement uses TRBV20-1 and TRBJ2-1; D may match TRBD1 or TRBD2 (5 bases each). V was shortened by 5 bases and J by 7 bases, with 12 bases between the two germline ends. Germline V lookup: CDR1 DFQATT, CDR2 SNEGSKA (reference sequence). The CDR3 covers 12 residues. CDR3 loop: CSASGTINEQFF. The DNA for the CDR3 is TGCAGTGCTTCCGGGACCATTAATGAGCAGTTCTTC.

This clonotype was picked up a small number of times. The chain joins TRBV5-1 to TRBJ2-7, with 14 bases that match TRBD2. The CDR3 has 16 amino acids. Germline assignment: CDR1 SGHRS and CDR2 YFSETQ. The V gene end was trimmed by 4 bases and the J gene end by 3 bases; junction bases not matched to a gene: 6. CDR3 sequence reads: CASSTGLAGVNYEQYF. The CDR3 DNA reads TGCGCCAGCAGCACGGGACTAGCGGGAGTTAACTACGAGCAGTACTTC.

On this clonotype: A read error may produce the germline difference seen at one junction end. J is TRBJ2-1 and V is TRBV11-2, with 13 bases identical to TRBD2. The V gene's germline CDR1 is SGHAT and CDR2 FQNNGV. CDR3 length equals 15 residues. CDR3 region: CVSSPGLAGVDEQFF. The CDR3 nucleotides are TGTGTCAGCAGCCCTGGACTAGCGGGAGTAGATGAGCAGTTCTTC.

The chain links TRBV20-1 to TRBJ1-5; 8 bases fit TRBD1. The CDR3 has 16 residues. The germline V gene encodes CDR1 DFQATT and CDR2 SNEGSKA (reference sequence). Trimming cost V 0 bases and J 4 bases; bases outside gene matches: 8. CDR3 DNA: TGCAGTGCTAGAGACGCGCGGACAGGGCCTAATCAGCCCCAGCATTTT. Translation: CSARDARTGPNQPQHF.